This T cell receptor (beta chain) stems from a study of graft-versus-host responses after intestinal transplantation. Study at large: All recipients were given anti-thymocyte globulin induction, and tacrolimus and steroids were then administered for three to four years.

Tissue from the graft was processed to free its intraepithelial and lamina propria lymphocytes. Sequenced by immunoSEQ multiplex PCR; TCRdb stores in-frame clones only, minus some. The sample includes 60,000 to 75,000 clones, roughly 89% of them seen just once. The germline V gene has CDR1 PRHDT and CDR2 FYEKMQ (reference sequence). Trimming pared 3 bases from V and 10 bases from J, leaving 13 bases between. The CDR3 extends over 14 amino acids. The sample in question was ileum tissue, obtained less than 400 days after transplant. This chain links TRBV13 with TRBJ1-6; D call uncertain. This receptor was obtained from a human patient who received an intestinal transplant, so some T cells may come from the graft donor. The CDR3: CASSFEATGSPLHF. The CDR3 coding sequence is TGTGCCAGCAGCTTTGAGGCTACGGGGTCACCCCTCCACTTT.